The clone carrying this T cell receptor (beta chain) has ten or more counts. Its antigen is as yet unknown. Trimming cost V 9 bases and J 5 bases, with 16 bases left between them. Germline assignment: CDR1 SEHNR and CDR2 FQNEAQ (reference sequence). The CDR3 spans 13 residues. These data come from a study of T cell repertoires in cytomegalovirus infection. Study as a whole: Evidence of both CMV infection and a matching HLA type came from public TCR beta signatures.

TCRdb passed the reads through MiXCR, listing each CDR3 protein once. This repertoire shows approximately 490,000 distinct CDR3 sequences, about 11% found once; its top ten account for roughly a tenth. Findings and caveats of the study: Using cumulative public TCR beta family frequency, the authors identified those who carried CMV together with the relevant HLA. The ex vivo response showed dominance by HLA-C-restricted CMV-specific TCR beta clonotypes.

The sequenced sample was PBMCs. The TCR originated in a human donor in good health (CMV status not recorded). Some clones in this sample may be carry-over from other donors' samples. The genes are TRBV7-9 and TRBJ1-2; D unresolved. The CDR3: CASSGLDHYGYTF. Here the CDR3 DNA reads TGTGCCAGTTCTGGCCTTGACCATTATGGCTACACCTTC. Complete variable domain (other parts from reference TRBV7-9 and TRBJ1-2): DTGVSQNPRHKITKRGQNVTFRCDPISEHNRLYWYRQTLGQGPEFLTYFQNEAQLEKSRLLSDRFSAERPKGSFSTLEIQRTEQGDSAMYLCASSGLDHYGYTFGSGTRLTVV.